Described below is a single TCR beta chain sequence and its context. The antigen is undetermined. This record belongs to a study of T cell repertoires in cytomegalovirus infection. The CDR3 sequence is 13 residues long. Germline-derived CDR1 and CDR2 are MNHGY and SAAAGT. V lost 4 bases and J lost 3, with 10 bases in between. MiXCR was run by TCRdb on the reads, yielding one entry per CDR3 protein. The sample shows approximately 390,000 distinct CDR3 sequences, about a third of them seen only once. The gene calls are TRBV6-8 and TRBJ2-7; D call uncertain. The TCR was taken from a human donor in good health (CMV status not recorded). Some clones in this sample may be carry-over from other donors' samples. The sequencing here drew on cultured PBMCs, taken from culture after CMV antigen stimulation. The CDR3 DNA reads as TGTGCCAGCAGTTCTCGGGTTCTCTACGAGCAGTACGTC. Its protein product is CASSSRVLYEQYV.